Listed here are 17 T cell receptor beta chains from one sample, sequenced in a study of blood T cell repertoires in COVID-19. This table comes from immunoSEQ multiplex PCR, and its TCRdb copy is limited to in-frame clones, with some not included. The data show about 98,000 clones, over 70% seen once. Sequencing was done on a sample of peripheral blood. The receptors shown here come from a woman of 80 years or more with acute or convalescent COVID-19.

V usage is TRBV24-1 and J usage is TRBJ2-3; the match to TRBD2 covers 12 bases. Unmatched junction bases numbered 8, after V lost 4 bases and J lost 4 bases. This CDR3 is built from 17 residues. CDR1 and CDR2 (germline): KGHDR, SFDVKD. The CDR3 DNA is TGTGCCACCAGTGAGCCTTCTAGCGGGGGGGCCTCAGATACGCAGTATTTT. This gives the protein CATSEPSSGGASDTQYF.

This clone was counted between two and nine times. Here the CDR3 reads CASSLTSGNTIYF. CDR3 sequence (DNA): TGTGCCAGCAGCCTAACGTCTGGAAACACCATATATTTT. The gene calls are TRBV5-5 and TRBJ1-3, with D hard to call. This CDR3 region has 13 residues. Trimming removed 4 bases at V and 1 base at J, with 6 bases between. Germline V gene data show CDR1 as SGHKS and CDR2 as YYEKEE (reference sequence).

This clone was found a few times. V gene TRBV5-5 combines with J gene TRBJ2-3; 10 nucleotides agree with TRBD1. The CDR3 covers 18 residues. J was trimmed by 2 bases and V by 0 bases; bases with no gene match: 9. The germline V gene encodes CDR1 SGHKS and CDR2 YYEKEE (reference sequence). CDR3 DNA sequence: TGTGCCAGCAGCTTGGGGGGGACAGGGGTCAGAAACACAGATACGCAGTATTTT. Residues: CASSLGGTGVRNTDTQYF.

In its sample, this clone was seen a few times. The chain uses TRBV5-4 and TRBJ2-7; tentative D call: TRBD1 (7 bases). The CDR3 spans 17 residues. Germline V gives CDR1 SGHNT, CDR2 YYREEE (reference sequence). Deletions cut 4 bases from V and 4 bases from J, with 24 bases between. The CDR3, as DNA: TGTGCCAGCAGCCCCAGCCGGGCAGGGGGGTTGATGTACGAGCAGTACTTC. It encodes CASSPSRAGGLMYEQYF.

This chain connects TRBV19 to TRBJ1-3; perhaps TRBD1 as D (5 bases). Per the germline V gene, CDR1 is LNHDA and CDR2 is SQIVND (reference sequence). This CDR3 spans 16 amino acids. V shed 5 bases and J shed 3 bases, with 17 bases lying between them. The CDR3 sequence is CASSDRGGLRGNTIYF. In nucleotides, the CDR3 is TGTGCCAGTAGTGATCGCGGGGGACTCCGTGGAAACACCATATATTTT.

The J gene is TRBJ1-1, the V gene TRBV19; possible D gene TRBD1, 6 bases. V was pared by 5 bases and J by 7 bases, with 23 bases between. Germline assignment: CDR1 LNHDA and CDR2 SQIVND (reference sequence). CDR3 length: 16 amino acids. The CDR3 nucleotides read TGTGCCAGTAGTTCACCCAGGGGTCCGGGGAGCAATGAAGCTTTCTTT. Protein product: CASSSPRGPGSNEAFF.

CDR3 residues: CASKGPTQYF. The CDR3 nucleotides read TGTGCCAGCAAGGGGCCGACCCAGTACTTC. V usage is TRBV6-7 and J usage is TRBJ2-5; perhaps TRBD1 as D (5 bases). TRBV6-7 is treated as an ORF (open reading frame) with a function not yet certain. V shed 7 bases and J shed 7 bases, with 7 bases lying between them. This CDR3 region has 10 residues.

This clone has only a few counts. The chain links TRBV7-2 to TRBJ2-7, with 7 bases that match TRBD2. J gave up 5 bases and V 3 bases, and 7 bases lay outside the gene matches. CDR1 SGHTA and CDR2 FQGNSA come from the germline V gene. The CDR3 is 14 amino acids. This CDR3 reads CASSFYRGDNEQYF. In DNA, the CDR3 is TGTGCCAGCAGCTTTTATCGGGGGGATAACGAGCAGTACTTC.

The chain employs TRBV19 and TRBJ2-3; no clear D gene. The V end was cut by 4 bases, the J end by 4 bases, with 9 bases between. CDR3 length equals 13 residues. Germline V gene lookup returns CDR1 LNHDA and CDR2 SQIVND (reference sequence). The CDR3: CASSSAQSDTQYF. CDR3 nucleotides: TGTGCCAGTAGTAGCGCTCAATCAGATACGCAGTATTTT.

The chain is built from TRBV4-2 and TRBJ1-5; tentatively, D is TRBD1 (5 bases). V was pared by 0 bases and J by 6 bases, with 21 bases between. Germline V gene lookup returns CDR1 LGHNA and CDR2 YNFKEQ. The CDR3 length is 18 residues. The DNA of the CDR3 is TGTGCCAGCAGCCAAGATTTGCAGGGAATAGGGGTACTTCAGCCCCAGCATTTT. Amino acids: CASSQDLQGIGVLQPQHF.

This clone was counted a few times. The chain carries TRBV7-2 and TRBJ1-2, with 9 bases aligning to TRBD1. The CDR3 spans 15 residues. The J segment lost 3 bases and the V segment lost 5 bases, leaving 7 bases of the junction unmatched. Germline V gene data show CDR1 as SGHTA and CDR2 as FQGNSA. The CDR3 loop reads CASSPQGALDYGYTF. CDR3 nucleotide sequence: TGTGCCAGCAGCCCACAGGGGGCTTTAGACTATGGCTACACCTTC.

The chain recombines TRBV3-1 (or the pseudogene TRBV3-2) with TRBJ1-6; D possibly corresponds to TRBD1 (5 bases). CDR3 size: 14 residues. Germline loops: CDR1 LGHDT, CDR2 YNNKEL (reference sequence). V shed 1 base and J shed 10 bases, with 11 bases lying between them. CDR3 region: CASSQAGGRSPLHF. The CDR3 coding sequence is TGTGCCAGCAGCCAAGCGGGGGGTCGATCACCCCTCCACTTT.

The CDR3 DNA reads TGTGCCAGCTCACCACCGGGACTAGCGGGGGGTGAGACCCAGTACTTC. Residues: CASSPPGLAGGETQYF. The chain joins TRBV18 to TRBJ2-5; 15 positions agree with TRBD2. Germline V gene data show CDR1 as KGHSH and CDR2 as LQKENI. The junction had 1 base not matched to a gene; V was cut back by 0 bases and J by 5 bases. The CDR3 has 16 amino acids.

Comment on this clone: The sample holds other DNA sequences that translate to the same CDR3. The V call is TRBV15, the J call TRBJ1-2; 11 nucleotides align to TRBD1. Germline CDR1 and CDR2: LNHNV and YYDKDF (reference sequence). There are 18 residues in the CDR3. V was clipped by 0 bases and J by 2 bases; unmatched bases: 8. The CDR3 coding sequence is TGTGCCACCAGCAGAGAGTTGCTTGGGACAGGGGGAAACTATGGCTACACCTTC. This encodes CATSRELLGTGGNYGYTF.

The chain carries TRBV28 and TRBJ1-2; D unresolved. V was shortened by 7 bases and J by 4 bases, with 16 bases between the two germline ends. Germline CDR1 reads MDHEN; CDR2 reads SYDVKM. The CDR3 consists of 14 residues. The CDR3 DNA reads TGTGCCAGCAATGAGGGCACCTTGGTCTATGGCTACACCTTC. Its translation is CASNEGTLVYGYTF.

The rearrangement joins TRBV5-8 to TRBJ1-5; 10 bases agree with TRBD1. Trimming at V came to 4 bases and at J to 2 bases, leaving 3 bases not matched to a gene. The germline CDR1 and CDR2 sequences are SGHTS and YDEGEE. The CDR3 is made up of 15 amino acids. The CDR3 nucleotides are TGTGCCAGCAGCGCCGGGACAGGGGGCAATCAGCCCCAGCATTTT. Translating it yields CASSAGTGGNQPQHF. The variable domain in full, with the rest retrieved from reference TRBV5-8 and TRBJ1-5, is EAGVTQSPTHLIKTRGQQATLRCSPISGHTSVYWYQQALGLGLQFLLWYDEGEERNRGNFPPRFSGRQFPNYSSELNVNALELEDSALYLCASSAGTGGNQPQHFGDGTRLSIL.

The chain has TRBV19 and TRBJ2-1; 7 positions agree with TRBD1. Germline V gene data show CDR1 as LNHDA and CDR2 as SQIVND (reference sequence). Trimming removed 2 bases from V and 2 bases from J; junction bases left unmatched: 6. CDR3 length equals 16 residues. The CDR3 is CASSISLGQTYNEQFF. Written as DNA, the CDR3 is TGTGCCAGTAGTATATCGCTGGGACAGACCTACAATGAGCAGTTCTTC.